Following are 29 T cell receptor beta chains from one sample sequenced in a study of blood T cell repertoires in COVID-19. Sequenced by immunoSEQ multiplex PCR; TCRdb stores in-frame clones only, minus some. Among 150,000 to 200,000 clones, approximately 88% were seen once, and the ten largest hold less than 5%. The source material was peripheral blood. These receptor sequences come from a woman between 55 and 75 years old who had recovered from COVID-19.

The chain couples TRBV28 to TRBJ1-4; tentatively, D is TRBD1 (6 bases). Germline CDR1 MDHEN, CDR2 SYDVKM. V was cut by 7 bases and J by 12 bases, with 21 bases left in between. This CDR3 has 14 amino acids. The CDR3 sequence is CASTDRKGVFELFF. In DNA, the CDR3 is TGTGCCAGCACCGACAGGAAGGGGGTTTTTGAACTGTTTTTT. The full variable domain, with the rest looked up from reference TRBV28 and TRBJ1-4, is DVKVTQSSRYLVKRTGEKVFLECVQDMDHENMFWYRQDPGLGLRLIYFSYDVKMKEKGDIPEGYSVSREKKERFSLILESASTNQTSMYLCASTDRKGVFELFFGSGTQLSVL.

This chain connects TRBV24-1 to TRBJ2-1; tentatively, D is TRBD1 (5 bases). V lost 10 bases, J lost 7 bases, and 7 bases lay in between. This CDR3 has 10 amino acids. Germline V lookup: CDR1 KGHDR, CDR2 SFDVKD. The CDR3 nucleotides are TGTGCCACAGGGGCGAATGAGCAGTTCTTC. Its protein is CATGANEQFF.

This rearrangement joins TRBV2 to TRBJ1-1; weak D call: TRBD1 (5 bases). The germline V and J ends were trimmed by 6 bases and 1 base, with 12 bases remaining between them. The CDR3 spans 14 residues. Germline V gene sequence: CDR1 SNHLY, CDR2 FYNNEI. The CDR3 DNA is TGTGCCAGCAGCGTTTATGGGGCGAACACTGAAGCTTTCTTT. Translating gives CASSVYGANTEAFF.

The chain has TRBV7-3 and TRBJ1-1, with unresolved D. CDR1 is SGHTA and CDR2 is FQGTGA in the germline V gene. The CDR3 spans 14 residues. Trimming left V 5 bases short and J 6 bases short, with 16 bases between. This CDR3 reads CASSLQPGVPEAFF. The CDR3 region has the DNA TGTGCCAGCAGCCTACAGCCCGGGGTCCCTGAAGCTTTCTTT. The full variable domain, completed using reference TRBV7-3 and TRBJ1-1, is GAGVSQTPSNKVTEKGKYVELRCDPISGHTALYWYRQSLGQGPEFLIYFQGTGAADDSGLPNDRFFAVRPEGSVSTLKIQRTERGDSAVYLCASSLQPGVPEAFFGQGTRLTVV.

The gene calls are TRBV15 and TRBJ2-5, with 12 bases fitting TRBD1. This CDR3 has 15 residues. Unmatched junction bases numbered 3, after V lost 1 base and J lost 6 bases. The germline gives CDR1 LNHNV, CDR2 YYDKDF (reference sequence). This CDR3 is CATSRGGQGAQTQYF. DNA for the CDR3: TGTGCCACCAGCAGAGGGGGACAGGGGGCACAGACCCAGTACTTC. Full variable domain (remainder filled in from reference TRBV15 and TRBJ2-5): DAMVIQNPRYQVTQFGKPVTLSCSQTLNHNVMYWYQQKSSQAPKLLFHYYDKDFNNEADTPDNFQSRRPNTSFCFLDIRSPGLGDTAMYLCATSRGGQGAQTQYFGPGTRLLVL.

J is TRBJ2-1 and V is TRBV5-1; D is undetermined. Trimming took 4 bases from V and 1 from J, leaving 9 bases between them. Germline V lookup: CDR1 SGHRS, CDR2 YFSETQ. CDR3 length: 14 residues. The DNA for the CDR3 is TGCGCCAGCAGCCTAGAGCGTTCCTACAATGAGCAGTTCTTC. Translation gives CASSLERSYNEQFF.

This clone has just a few counts. The chain has TRBV7-9 and TRBJ1-3; D not certain. The V and J ends lost 5 bases and 0 bases respectively, with 17 bases between them. The CDR3 is made up of 17 amino acids. CDR1 is SEHNR and CDR2 is FQNEAQ in the germline V gene (reference sequence). The chain's CDR3 is CASSGSRRFSSGNTIYF. The CDR3 bases are TGTGCCAGCAGCGGGAGCCGCAGGTTCAGCTCTGGAAACACCATATATTTT. The full variable domain, its missing parts supplied by reference TRBV7-9 and TRBJ1-3, is DTGVSQNPRHKITKRGQNVTFRCDPISEHNRLYWYRQTLGQGPEFLTYFQNEAQLEKSRLLSDRFSAERPKGSFSTLEIQRTEQGDSAMYLCASSGSRRFSSGNTIYFGEGSWLTVV.

On this clone: Additional DNA sequences in this sample encode the identical CDR3. This rearrangement joins TRBV28 to TRBJ2-7, with 11 bases fitting TRBD1. There are 15 residues in the CDR3. Germline V lookup: CDR1 MDHEN, CDR2 SYDVKM. After removal of 6 bases from V and 6 bases from J, the junction contained 10 bases not matched to a gene. The CDR3, as DNA: TGTGCCAGCAGCTACCCGGGACAGGGGGTCGGCGAGCAGTACTTC. It codes for CASSYPGQGVGEQYF.

This chain joins TRBV6-4 and TRBJ2-3; 7 nucleotides match TRBD2. CDR3 size: 16 residues. Per germline, CDR1 MRHNA and CDR2 SNTAGT. V lost 9 bases and J lost 2; bases outside the gene matches: 14. This chain's CDR3 is CASSSGRTTFTDTQYF. The CDR3 DNA is TGTGCCAGTAGTAGCGGGCGGACTACTTTCACAGATACGCAGTATTTT.

The genes are TRBV28 and TRBJ1-5; perhaps TRBD1 as D (5 bases). V was clipped by 6 bases and J by 7 bases, with 10 bases between them. The CDR3 totals 12 residues. Germline V gene lookup returns CDR1 MDHEN and CDR2 SYDVKM. The CDR3 coding sequence is TGTGCCAGCAGGGGGGGTAGACAGCCCCAGCATTTT. Amino acids: CASRGGRQPQHF.

CDR3 sequence (DNA): TGCGCCAGCAGCTTGGTTACAGGGTTTGACGGCTACACCTTC. Translating it yields CASSLVTGFDGYTF. This chain uses TRBV5-1 with TRBJ1-2; possibly TRBD1 for D (6 bases). CDR3 length: 14 residues. Germline V gives CDR1 SGHRS, CDR2 YFSETQ. The germline V and J ends were trimmed by 0 bases and 8 bases, with 14 bases remaining between them.

The chain joins TRBV6-5 to TRBJ1-1; D is perhaps TRBD1 (6 bases). From germline, CDR1 is MNHEY and CDR2 SVGAGI. Trimming stripped 7 bases from V and 4 bases from J, with 19 bases between. The CDR3 totals 15 residues. The CDR3 spells CASMRGYRVGTEAFF. The CDR3 DNA reads as TGTGCCAGCATGCGTGGGTACAGGGTGGGCACTGAAGCTTTCTTT.

The genes are TRBV14 and TRBJ2-1; D perhaps matches TRBD2 (7 bases). Trimming shortened V by 1 base and J by 2 bases, and 9 bases separated the two germline ends. Germline V gene lookup returns CDR1 SGHDN and CDR2 FVKESK. The CDR3 has 15 residues. The CDR3 loop reads CASSQGGGAYNEQFF. The CDR3 bases are TGTGCCAGCAGCCAAGGAGGGGGGGCCTACAATGAGCAGTTCTTC.

The count of this clone is one. The V and J genes are TRBV30 and TRBJ1-4, with a weak D call TRBD1 (5 bases). Germline CDR1 reads GTSNPN; CDR2 reads SVGIG (reference sequence). V lost 3 bases to trimming and J lost 8 bases, with 7 bases between them. The CDR3 totals 11 residues. The CDR3 spells CAWSRTEKLFF. CDR3 nucleotide sequence: TGTGCCTGGAGCCGGACAGAAAAACTGTTTTTT.

V usage is TRBV6-4 and J usage is TRBJ1-2; D is unresolved. Germline-derived CDR1 and CDR2 are MRHNA and SNTAGT. The CDR3 is 14 amino acids. The V and J ends lost 3 bases and 7 bases respectively, with 15 bases between them. CDR3 coding DNA: TGTGCCAGCAGTGAGGCGGGAACACTGGGTGGCTACACCTTC. Residues: CASSEAGTLGGYTF.

V usage is TRBV28 and J usage is TRBJ2-4; 9 bases map to TRBD1. The CDR3 is 14 amino acids. Germline CDR1 MDHEN, CDR2 SYDVKM. J lost 7 bases, V lost 5 bases, and 6 bases had no gene match. DNA of the CDR3: TGTGCCAGCAGTCGAGGGACAGGGAGTAACATTCAGTACTTC. Protein sequence: CASSRGTGSNIQYF.

The chain links TRBV3-1 (or the pseudogene TRBV3-2) to TRBJ2-3; D is perhaps TRBD2 (5 bases). Germline V gives CDR1 LGHDT, CDR2 YNNKEL (reference sequence). The V and J ends lost 3 bases and 8 bases respectively, with 12 bases between them. The CDR3 loop spans 13 amino acids. The CDR3 spells CASSHRERATQYF. In nucleotides, the CDR3 is TGTGCCAGCAGCCATAGAGAGAGGGCTACGCAGTATTTT.

The rearrangement uses TRBV10-1 and TRBJ1-5; 9 bases are shared with TRBD1. The CDR3 runs 19 residues. Germline CDR1 WNHNN, CDR2 SYGVQD (reference sequence). Germline trimming cut 4 bases from V and 0 bases from J; bases unmatched to any gene: 13. Here the CDR3 DNA reads TGCGCCAGCAGTGTGGGCGGTGACAGGGGGTACTATAGCAATCAGCCCCAGCATTTT. Translation: CASSVGGDRGYYSNQPQHF.

This clone has just a few counts. CDR3 protein: CASSIRGGIDTQYF. In DNA, the CDR3 is TGCGCCAGCAGTATTCGGGGAGGAATAGATACGCAGTATTTT. The gene calls are TRBV10-2 and TRBJ2-3, with TRBD2 as a possible D gene (6 bases). CDR3 size: 14 residues. V shed 5 bases and J shed 5 bases, with 14 bases lying between them. Germline CDR1 is WSHSY and CDR2 is SAAADI.

The chain carries TRBV3-1 (or the pseudogene TRBV3-2) and TRBJ1-2; D is unresolved. Trimming removed 2 bases from V and 8 bases from J, with 21 bases in between. Per the germline V gene, CDR1 is LGHDT and CDR2 is YNNKEL (reference sequence). The CDR3 length is 16 residues. CDR3 DNA: TGTGCCAGCAGCCAAACAAACCTGCGGGGTAACGGCGGCTACACCTTC. It is translated as CASSQTNLRGNGGYTF.

The genes are TRBV28 and TRBJ1-5; no firm D call. The CDR3 is 12 residues long. Germline lookup yields CDR1 MDHEN and CDR2 SYDVKM. Trimming left V 4 bases short and J 3 bases short, with 4 bases between. The CDR3 region has the DNA TGTGCCAGCAGTTGGGCCAATCAGCCCCAGCATTTT. Translating it yields CASSWANQPQHF.

The chain links TRBV5-1 to TRBJ1-3; possible D gene TRBD1, 5 bases. The CDR3 has 17 residues. Trimming cost V 0 bases and J 0 bases, with 13 bases left between them. The V gene's germline CDR1 is SGHRS and CDR2 YFSETQ. The CDR3 is CASSLDAGTFSGNTIYF. As DNA, the CDR3 is TGCGCCAGCAGCTTGGACGCAGGGACTTTCTCTGGAAACACCATATATTTT.

The rearrangement uses TRBV27 and TRBJ1-2; perhaps TRBD1 as D (5 bases). The CDR3 totals 15 residues. Germline V gene data show CDR1 as MNHEY and CDR2 as SMNVEV (reference sequence). Trimming stripped 7 bases from V and 4 bases from J, with 19 bases between. In DNA, the CDR3 is TGTGCCAGCACGGGGGTACGGGGGGGATTCTATGGCTACACCTTC. It codes for CASTGVRGGFYGYTF.

This chain uses TRBV19 with TRBJ1-5; no reliable D call. The CDR3 is 17 amino acids. Trimming left V 7 bases short and J 0 bases short, with 19 bases between. CDR1 is LNHDA and CDR2 is SQIVND in the germline V gene (reference sequence). The CDR3 DNA reads as TGTGCCAGTACCTCCCTCCGCGGGCACAGTAGCAATCAGCCCCAGCATTTT. Its translation is CASTSLRGHSSNQPQHF.

The V gene is TRBV6-5, the J gene TRBJ2-7, with D perhaps TRBD1 (5 bases). CDR1 is MNHEY, CDR2 SVGAGI, per germline. The V gene lost 5 bases and the J gene lost 0 bases, with 14 bases spanning the gap. The length of the CDR3 is 15 residues. The CDR3 protein is CASSPLSGASYEQYF. DNA for the CDR3: TGTGCCAGCAGTCCCCTGAGTGGGGCCTCCTACGAGCAGTACTTC.

This clone was observed a single time. J is TRBJ2-1 and V is TRBV4-1; 10 bases align to TRBD2. This CDR3 is built from 17 residues. From germline, CDR1 is MGHRA and CDR2 YSYEKL. Germline trimming cut 1 base from V and 2 bases from J; bases unmatched to any gene: 5. CDR3 sequence (DNA): TGCGCCAGCAGCCAAGCTTTACTAGCGGGAACCTACAATGAGCAGTTCTTC. This encodes CASSQALLAGTYNEQFF.

This sequence joins TRBV5-4 and TRBJ1-3; unclear D gene. This CDR3 has 14 residues. Trimming left V 0 bases short and J 2 bases short, with 6 bases between. Germline CDR1 and CDR2: SGHNT and YYREEE (reference sequence). The CDR3 protein is CASSLGQTGNTIYF. CDR3 DNA sequence: TGTGCCAGCAGCTTGGGGCAGACTGGAAACACCATATATTTT.

This chain links TRBV28 with TRBJ1-2; no clear D. CDR1 and CDR2 (germline): MDHEN, SYDVKM. CDR3 length: 12 amino acids. V lost 5 bases to trimming and J lost 7 bases, with 11 bases between them. In DNA form, the CDR3 reads TGTGCCAGCAGTCCGAAAGCCTTTGGCTACACCTTC. It encodes CASSPKAFGYTF.

This clone has only a few counts. The CDR3 DNA reads TGCGCCAGCAGCGCCTACGACACAAATCAGCCCCAGCATTTT. The encoded protein is CASSAYDTNQPQHF. The chain carries TRBV10-2 and TRBJ1-5; no reliable D call. There are 14 residues in the CDR3. With 6 bases removed from V and 4 bases from J, the gap between germline ends came to 13 bases. Germline CDR1 reads WSHSY; CDR2 reads SAAADI.